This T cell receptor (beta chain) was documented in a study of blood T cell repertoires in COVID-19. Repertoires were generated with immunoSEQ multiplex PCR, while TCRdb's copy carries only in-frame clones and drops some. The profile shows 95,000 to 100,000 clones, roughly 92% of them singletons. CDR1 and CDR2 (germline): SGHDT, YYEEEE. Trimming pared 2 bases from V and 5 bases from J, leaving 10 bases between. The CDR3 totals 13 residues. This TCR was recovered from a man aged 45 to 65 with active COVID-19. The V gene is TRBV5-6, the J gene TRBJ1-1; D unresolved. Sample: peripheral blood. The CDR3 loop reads CASSFLEVTEAFF. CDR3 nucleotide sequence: TGTGCCAGCAGCTTTCTGGAGGTGACTGAAGCTTTCTTT.